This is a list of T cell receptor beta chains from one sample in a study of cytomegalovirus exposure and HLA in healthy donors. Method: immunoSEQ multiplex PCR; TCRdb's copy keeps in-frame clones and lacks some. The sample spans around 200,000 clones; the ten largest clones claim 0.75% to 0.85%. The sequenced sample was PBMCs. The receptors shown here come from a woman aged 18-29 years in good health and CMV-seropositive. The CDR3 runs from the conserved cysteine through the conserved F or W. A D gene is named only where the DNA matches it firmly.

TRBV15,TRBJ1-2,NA,TGTGCCACCAGAGACACCACTAACTATGGCTACACCTTC,CATRDTTNYGYTF
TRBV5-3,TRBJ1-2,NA,TGTGCCAGAAGTTTCGGGTGGTGGAATGGCTACACCTTC,CARSFGWWNGYTF
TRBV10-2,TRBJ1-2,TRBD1,TGCGCCAGTAAAGGACAGGGATTGAGTGGCTACACCTTC,CASKGQGLSGYTF
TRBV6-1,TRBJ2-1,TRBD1,TGTGCCAGCAGTGAAGGACAGGGCGGGTTGGGTGAGCAGTTCTTC,CASSEGQGGLGEQFF
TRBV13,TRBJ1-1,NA,TGTGCCAGCAGCTTAGCCCCTCACGTTGGGAGGCTAAACACTGAAGCTTTCTTT,CASSLAPHVGRLNTEAFF
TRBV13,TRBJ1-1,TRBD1,TGTGCCAGCAGCTTGAAGCAGGGGGCATTGTTGACTGAAGCTTTCTTT,CASSLKQGALLTEAFF
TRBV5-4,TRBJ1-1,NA,TGTGCCAGCAGCTTGGACGGGGGGCAGGCAACGGGATTCACTGAAGCTTTCTTT,CASSLDGGQATGFTEAFF
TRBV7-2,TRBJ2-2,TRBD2,TGTGCCAGCAGCCAGGGACTAGCGGGAGGTTATTCGAACACCGGGGAGCTGTTTTTT,CASSQGLAGGYSNTGELFF
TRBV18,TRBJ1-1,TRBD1,TGTGCCAGCTCCTTGACAGGGAGAGACGGTGAAGCTTTCTTT,CASSLTGRDGEAFF
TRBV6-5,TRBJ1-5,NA,TGTGCCAGCAGTTCGACAGGTAGCAATCAGCCCCAGCATTTT,CASSSTGSNQPQHF
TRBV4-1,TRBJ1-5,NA,TGCGCCAGCAGCCAATTTCAGGGCCCCGATAGCAATCAGCCCCAGCATTTT,CASSQFQGPDSNQPQHF
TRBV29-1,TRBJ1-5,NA,TGCAGCGTTGAAGTTTCGGGAAATAGCAATCAGCCCCAGCATTTT,CSVEVSGNSNQPQHF
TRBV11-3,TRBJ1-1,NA,TGTGCCAGCAGCTTAGCTCAGGGAAACACTGAAGCTTTCTTT,CASSLAQGNTEAFF
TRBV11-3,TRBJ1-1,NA,TGTGCCAGCAGCTCACGGGACTGGAGAACTGAAGCTTTCTTT,CASSSRDWRTEAFF
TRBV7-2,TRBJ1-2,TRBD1,TGTGCCAGCAGCTTAGGACAGGGGTATGGCTACACCTTC,CASSLGQGYGYTF
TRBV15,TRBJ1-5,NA,TGTGCCACCACAGGGGACTATAGCAATCAGCCCCAGCATTTT,CATTGDYSNQPQHF
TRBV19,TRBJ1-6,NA,TGTGCCAGTAGTATTTGGGTCCGTCCCCTGGGCCGGGGAAATTCACCCCTCCACTTT,CASSIWVRPLGRGNSPLHF
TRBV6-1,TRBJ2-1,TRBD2,TGTGCCAGCAGTGAGCTGGGGACTAGCTTCTTCAATGAGCAGTTCTTC,CASSELGTSFFNEQFF
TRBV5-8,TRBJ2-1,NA,TGTGCCAGCAACTGGGACACCAACAATGAGCAGTTCTTC,CASNWDTNNEQFF
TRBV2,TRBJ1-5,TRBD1,TGTGCCAGCGGACCAGGGGGTAGAGGGTGGAATCAGCCCCAGCATTTT,CASGPGGRGWNQPQHF
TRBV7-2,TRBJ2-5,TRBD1,TGTGCCAGCAGCTTAGGACAGGGGGAGACCCAGTACTTC,CASSLGQGETQYF
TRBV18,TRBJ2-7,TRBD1,TGTGCCAGCTCACCTCGACAGGGGAGCGGCTACGAGCAGTACTTC,CASSPRQGSGYEQYF
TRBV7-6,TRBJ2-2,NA,TGTGCCAGCAGCTTAGAGGGGTACACCGGGGAGCTGTTTTTT,CASSLEGYTGELFF
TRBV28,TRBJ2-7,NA,TGTGCCAGCAGTTTAGGAGGGTACGAGCAGTACTTC,CASSLGGYEQYF
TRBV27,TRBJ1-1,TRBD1,TGTGCCAGCAAACTAGAGGGGGCTCTGAACACTGAAGCTTTCTTT,CASKLEGALNTEAFF
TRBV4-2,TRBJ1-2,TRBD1,TGTGCCAGCAGCCACCCGGGACAGGATTCTCATGGCTACACCTTC,CASSHPGQDSHGYTF
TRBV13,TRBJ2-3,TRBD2,TGTGCCAGCAGCTTAGCGGGGAGGGGAGATACGCAGTATTTT,CASSLAGRGDTQYF
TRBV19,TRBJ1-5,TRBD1,TGTGCCAGTAGTAGTCGACAGGGGGGGGGTCAGCCCCAGCATTTT,CASSSRQGGGQPQHF
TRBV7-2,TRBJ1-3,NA,TGTGCCAGCAGTTTACAACAGGGAAACACCATATATTTT,CASSLQQGNTIYF
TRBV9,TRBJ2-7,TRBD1,TGTGCCAGCAGCGCGTGGACAGGGCCCAACTACGAGCAGTACTTC,CASSAWTGPNYEQYF
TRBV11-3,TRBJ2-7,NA,TGTGCCAGCAGCTTTGACATCTACGAGCAGTACTTC,CASSFDIYEQYF
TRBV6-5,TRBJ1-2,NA,TGTGCCTCCGGCGGGGGCTATGGCTACACCTTC,CASGGGYGYTF
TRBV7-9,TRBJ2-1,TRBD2,TGTGCCAGCAGCTTAGGGGCGGGAGGTTTGGGGGACAATGAGCAGTTCTTC,CASSLGAGGLGDNEQFF
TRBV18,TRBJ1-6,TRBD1,TGTGCCAGCTCCCGCCGGGACAGGGATAATTCACCCCTCCACTTT,CASSRRDRDNSPLHF
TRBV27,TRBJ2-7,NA,TGTGCCAGCAGTGAGGTGGGGGCGTACGAGCAGTACTTC,CASSEVGAYEQYF
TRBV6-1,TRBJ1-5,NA,TGTGCCAGCAGTGAATGGCAGGGTACGAATCAGCCCCAGCATTTT,CASSEWQGTNQPQHF
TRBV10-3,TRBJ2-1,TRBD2,TGTGCCATCAGTGAGTCATCGGGCGGGAGGTCTTCTTACAATGAGCAGTTCTTC,CAISESSGGRSSYNEQFF
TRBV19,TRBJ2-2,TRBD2,TGTGCCAGTAGCCCACGGCGGGAGCGTCAGACCGAGGAGCTGTTTTTT,CASSPRRERQTEELFF
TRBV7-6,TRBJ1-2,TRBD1,TGTGCCAGCAGCCCAAACCAGGGACAGGGAAGCTATGGCTACACCTTC,CASSPNQGQGSYGYTF
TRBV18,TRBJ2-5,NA,TGTGCCAGCTCACCAAGGATGGAGGGGAAAGAGACCCAGTACTTC,CASSPRMEGKETQYF
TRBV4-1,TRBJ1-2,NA,TGCGCCAGCAGCTTCCGTTCAGGGGAGGGCAACTATGGCTACACCTTC,CASSFRSGEGNYGYTF
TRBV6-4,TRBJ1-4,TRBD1,TGTGCCAGCAGTCCGGACAGGGATAATGAAAAACTGTTTTTT,CASSPDRDNEKLFF
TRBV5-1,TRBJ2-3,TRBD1,TGCGCCAGCAGCCTCAGGGGGCGAACGGATACGCAGTATTTT,CASSLRGRTDTQYF
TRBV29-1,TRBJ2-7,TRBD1,TGCAGCGTTGGGGGGACAGCCTACGAGCAGTACTTC,CSVGGTAYEQYF
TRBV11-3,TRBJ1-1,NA,TGTGCCAGCAGCTTAATTCTGGGGGGCACTGAAGCTTTCTTT,CASSLILGGTEAFF
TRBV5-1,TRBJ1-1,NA,TGCGCCAGCAGCCGGGGGGGCCAGAACACTGAAGCTTTCTTT,CASSRGGQNTEAFF
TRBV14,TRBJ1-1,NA,TGTGCCAGCAGCCAAGCCCCGGGACACAACACTGAAGCTTTCTTT,CASSQAPGHNTEAFF
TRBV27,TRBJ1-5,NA,TGTGCCACCCGCGACAGACTTCTTAGCAATCAGCCCCAGCATTTT,CATRDRLLSNQPQHF
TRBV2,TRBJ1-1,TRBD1,TGTGCCAGCAGACCCGGGACAGGGGTGAACACTGAAGCTTTCTTT,CASRPGTGVNTEAFF
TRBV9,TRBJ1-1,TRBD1,TGTGCCAGCAGCGTAGAGGGGACAGGGGACACTGAAGCTTTCTTT,CASSVEGTGDTEAFF
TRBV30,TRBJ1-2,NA,TGTGCCTGGCTCCCCTACCCGGACTATGGCTACACCTTC,CAWLPYPDYGYTF
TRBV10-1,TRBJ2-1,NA,TGCGCCAGCCGCCGGCCGGGTTTGAATGAGCAGTTCTTC,CASRRPGLNEQFF